The 20 T cell receptor beta chains given below trace back to one sample, sequenced in a study of a mutant IDH1 vaccine in newly diagnosed glioma. Time point reported: week 35, safety follow-up. Every single dose of the vaccine, 300 ug of mutant IDH1 20-mer peptide, came with topical imiquimod. Clones were sequenced by immunoSEQ multiplex PCR, and TCRdb holds only the in-frame ones, with some missing. The table includes 25,000 to 40,000 clones, 81% detected once. These receptors lack a known antigen. Sample: PBMCs, taken from a glioma patient whose treatment included an IDH1 peptide vaccine. The receptors originated from a man aged 30 to 39 with glioma.

J is TRBJ2-1 and V is TRBV25-1; D assignment may be TRBD1 or TRBD2 (5 bases each). CDR1 is MGHDK, CDR2 SYGVNS, per germline. The CDR3 is 13 residues long. V was trimmed by 2 bases and J by 7 bases, leaving 9 bases between them. The CDR3 DNA follows: TGTGCCAGCAGTGAAGCCGGGACGAATGAGCAGTTCTTC. Translating it yields CASSEAGTNEQFF.

The V call is TRBV4-2, the J call TRBJ2-1; D perhaps matches TRBD2 (6 bases). The germline gives CDR1 LGHNA, CDR2 YNFKEQ. This CDR3 spans 14 amino acids. Between the trimmed V and J ends, which lost 1 base and 7 bases, there was a span of 11 bases. As DNA, the CDR3 is TGTGCCAGCAGCCAAGGTACTAGCTTTAATGAGCAGTTCTTC. The encoded protein is CASSQGTSFNEQFF.

CDR3: CASSPTTGIYEQYF. The CDR3 nucleotides are TGTGCCAGTAGTCCGACGACAGGGATCTACGAGCAGTACTTC. The gene calls are TRBV19 and TRBJ2-7; 7 nucleotides match TRBD1. The V segment lost 5 bases and the J segment 3 bases; nucleotides outside the gene matches: 7. Germline V gene data show CDR1 as LNHDA and CDR2 as SQIVND (reference sequence). The CDR3 covers 14 residues. The entire variable domain, with the rest obtained from reference TRBV19 and TRBJ2-7, is as follows: DGGITQSPKYLFRKEGQNVTLSCEQNLNHDAMYWYRQDPGQGLRLIYYSQIVNDFQKGDIAEGYSVSREKKESFPLTVTSAQKNPTAFYLCASSPTTGIYEQYFGPGTRLTVT.

The rearrangement joins TRBV7-9 to TRBJ2-7; D perhaps matches TRBD1 (7 bases). The V end was cut by 2 bases, the J end by 7 bases, with 18 bases between. Germline CDR1 and CDR2: SEHNR and FQNEAQ (reference sequence). The CDR3 loop spans 15 amino acids. The DNA for the CDR3 is TGTGCCAGCAGCTTAAAGGGGGCAGGGGGGCTTGAGCAGTACTTC. As protein: CASSLKGAGGLEQYF. Full variable domain (remainder filled in from reference TRBV7-9 and TRBJ2-7): DTGVSQNPRHKITKRGQNVTFRCDPISEHNRLYWYRQTLGQGPEFLTYFQNEAQLEKSRLLSDRFSAERPKGSFSTLEIQRTEQGDSAMYLCASSLKGAGGLEQYFGPGTRLTVT.

The chain is built from TRBV11-2 and TRBJ1-1, with D possibly matching TRBD1 (5 bases). CDR1 SGHAT and CDR2 FQNNGV come from the germline V gene. With 1 base removed from V and 0 bases from J, the gap between germline ends came to 6 bases. The CDR3 has 14 amino acids. The CDR3 DNA reads TGTGCCAGCAGCTTAGCAGGGATGAACACTGAAGCTTTCTTT. It yields the protein CASSLAGMNTEAFF.

The chain employs TRBV9 and TRBJ2-1, with 9 bases matching TRBD2. Germline loops: CDR1 SGDLS, CDR2 YYNGEE. Germline trimming cut 6 bases from V and 4 bases from J; bases unmatched to any gene: 8. The CDR3 extends over 15 amino acids. The CDR3 nucleotides read TGTGCCAGCACCCCGAGGAGCGGGAGGTACAATGAGCAGTTCTTC. Protein sequence: CASTPRSGRYNEQFF.

This clone appeared a few times. The chain couples TRBV10-1 to TRBJ1-5; D ambiguous. The ends were cut back, 0 bases at V and 2 bases at J, with 2 bases in the middle. This CDR3 spans 13 amino acids. The germline V gene has CDR1 WNHNN and CDR2 SYGVQD (reference sequence). CDR3 region: CASSESGNQPQHF. CDR3 coding DNA: TGCGCCAGCAGTGAGTCTGGCAATCAGCCCCAGCATTTT.

This clone is a singleton in its sample. V and J are TRBV11-2 and TRBJ1-4, with D hard to call. This CDR3 spans 13 amino acids. The V gene lost 8 bases and the J gene lost 5 bases, with 12 bases spanning the gap. Germline loops: CDR1 SGHAT, CDR2 FQNNGV. Here the CDR3 DNA reads TGTGCCAGCTACCACCCCCGAAATGAAAAACTGTTTTTT. It is translated as CASYHPRNEKLFF.

The sample holds one count of this clone. The chain combines TRBV19 with TRBJ2-7; 14 bases line up with TRBD2. Germline assignment: CDR1 LNHDA and CDR2 SQIVND (reference sequence). V gave up 5 bases and J gave up 5 bases; unmatched junction bases: 5. The CDR3 covers 15 residues. CDR3 nucleotide sequence: TGTGCCAGTAGTCCGTCGGGACTAGCGGGAGACGAGCAGTACTTC. Residues: CASSPSGLAGDEQYF.

The chain has TRBV7-9 and TRBJ2-1; D may be TRBD1 (5 bases). The V gene's germline CDR1 is SEHNR and CDR2 FQNEAQ (reference sequence). Trimming removed 2 bases from V and 10 bases from J, with 12 bases in between. The CDR3 runs to 13 residues. The CDR3 here is CASSLSRVNEQFF. The CDR3 DNA is TGTGCCAGCAGCTTATCCAGGGTAAACGAGCAGTTCTTC.

The chain links TRBV2 to TRBJ2-6; D tentatively fits TRBD1 or TRBD2 (5 bases each). V lost 7 bases to trimming and J lost 0 bases, with 10 bases between them. The CDR3 is 15 residues long. Looked up from germline, CDR1 is SNHLY and CDR2 is FYNNEI. CDR3 protein: CASTEGHSGANVLTF. CDR3 in DNA: TGTGCCAGCACCGAGGGGCACTCTGGGGCCAACGTCCTGACTTTC.

This chain connects TRBV28 to TRBJ2-1; weak D call: TRBD2 (6 bases). CDR3 length: 13 residues. Trimming pared 6 bases from V and 2 bases from J, leaving 8 bases between. CDR1 is MDHEN and CDR2 is SYDVKM in the germline V gene. This CDR3 reads CASRLATYNEQFF. In nucleotides, the CDR3 is TGTGCCAGCAGGCTAGCGACCTACAATGAGCAGTTCTTC.

Remarks on this clone: Other DNA variants within this sample encode the same CDR3. The chain couples TRBV5-1 to TRBJ2-5; D perhaps matches TRBD2 (6 bases). From germline, CDR1 is SGHRS and CDR2 YFSETQ. CDR3 length: 14 residues. V was trimmed by 2 bases and J by 2 bases, leaving 10 bases between them. The CDR3 DNA reads as TGCGCCAGCAGCTTAGAAGGACTACAAGAGACCCAGTACTTC. It yields the protein CASSLEGLQETQYF. Variable domain in full (rest from reference TRBV5-1 and TRBJ2-5): KAGVTQTPRYLIKTRGQQVTLSCSPISGHRSVSWYQQTPGQGLQFLFEYFSETQRNKGNFPGRFSGRQFSNSRSEMNVSTLELGDSALYLCASSLEGLQETQYFGPGTRLLVL.

V usage is TRBV5-1 and J usage is TRBJ2-1; D uncertain. The CDR3 consists of 15 residues. Deletions cut 0 bases from V and 0 bases from J, with 7 bases between. The germline V gene encodes CDR1 SGHRS and CDR2 YFSETQ. CDR3 coding DNA: TGCGCCAGCAGCTTGGACGTCGGCTCCTACAATGAGCAGTTCTTC. It specifies CASSLDVGSYNEQFF.

The chain has TRBV5-4 and TRBJ1-5; maybe TRBD1 (6 bases). The CDR3 contains 15 residues. The V end was cut by 5 bases, the J end by 1 base, with 13 bases between. Germline CDR1 SGHNT, CDR2 YYREEE (reference sequence). The CDR3 reads CASSSGTGSNQPQHF. The CDR3 coding sequence is TGTGCCAGCAGTTCCGGAACAGGGAGCAATCAGCCCCAGCATTTT.

The chain couples TRBV14 to TRBJ2-2; no clear D. The CDR3 is made up of 17 amino acids. Germline values: CDR1 SGHDN, CDR2 FVKESK. V lost 6 bases, J lost 3 bases, and 20 bases lay in between. In DNA form, the CDR3 reads TGTGCCAGCAGTCACGCGAGCTGGGGTGGTTACACCGGGGAGCTGTTTTTT. Translating gives CASSHASWGGYTGELFF.

The chain links TRBV5-5 to TRBJ1-5; D might be TRBD1 (6 bases). This CDR3 has 17 amino acids. Looked up from germline, CDR1 is SGHKS and CDR2 is YYEKEE (reference sequence). The V and J ends lost 4 bases and 2 bases respectively, with 19 bases between them. The CDR3 here is CASSERRTVIGNQPQHF. The CDR3 DNA is TGTGCCAGCAGCGAGAGACGGACAGTTATAGGCAATCAGCCCCAGCATTTT.

This chain joins TRBV6-1 and TRBJ2-7; maybe TRBD2 (5 bases). The germline CDR1 and CDR2 sequences are MNHNS and SASEGT. V lost 2 bases and J 6 bases, leaving 14 bases between the germline ends. The CDR3 is 14 residues long. CDR3 in amino acids: CASSEFRESGEQYF. The CDR3 nucleotides are TGTGCCAGCAGTGAATTTAGGGAAAGCGGCGAGCAGTACTTC.

The chain couples TRBV4-1 to TRBJ1-1, with 7 bases aligning to TRBD1. The germline gives CDR1 MGHRA, CDR2 YSYEKL. J was trimmed by 4 bases and V by 0 bases; bases with no gene match: 8. The CDR3 consists of 16 residues. The CDR3 is CASSQEGGLRGTEAFF. The CDR3 DNA reads as TGCGCCAGCAGCCAAGAAGGGGGCTTGCGGGGCACTGAAGCTTTCTTT.

The sample holds one count of this clone. The chain links TRBV7-2 to TRBJ1-2; 7 bases fit TRBD1. The germline V gene encodes CDR1 SGHTA and CDR2 FQGNSA. CDR3 length: 15 amino acids. J lost 4 bases, V lost 2 bases, and 7 bases had no gene match. The CDR3 bases are TGTGCCAGCAGCTTACGACAGGGATCGAGCTATGGCTACACCTTC. Amino acids: CASSLRQGSSYGYTF.